This record looks at one T cell receptor beta chain sequence and its context. The germline gives CDR1 MNHEY, CDR2 SVGAGI. Between the trimmed V and J ends, which lost 7 bases and 1 base, there was a span of 8 bases. This CDR3 has 13 amino acids. This entry is derived from a study of blood T cell repertoires in COVID-19. The protocol was immunoSEQ multiplex PCR, while the TCRdb copy is restricted to in-frame clones and leaves out a portion. The sample yields about 170,000 clones, roughly 84% seen once. This clonotype was sampled from a woman aged 80 or over with active or convalescent COVID-19. The sequenced sample was peripheral blood. The gene calls are TRBV6-5 and TRBJ2-4; D not certain. The CDR3 here is CASKPLAKNIQYF. Here the CDR3 DNA reads TGTGCCAGCAAGCCCCTGGCCAAAAACATTCAGTACTTC.